The 2 T cell receptor beta chains in this list originate from one sample, sequenced in a study of blood T cell repertoires in COVID-19. The assay was immunoSEQ multiplex PCR, and TCRdb's table has in-frame clones only and misses some. The table includes fewer than 250,000 clones, 82% detected once. Material for sequencing was peripheral blood. Receptor source: an elderly woman with acute or convalescent COVID-19.

The chain uses TRBV6-5 and TRBJ2-2; D not certain. V lost 7 bases and J lost 0, with 12 bases in between. The CDR3 sequence is 15 residues long. The germline CDR1 and CDR2 sequences are MNHEY and SVGAGI. CDR3 coding DNA: TGTGCCAGCACCATGACTCTCCCGAACACCGGGGAGCTGTTTTTT. This sequence encodes CASTMTLPNTGELFF.

The chain employs TRBV19 and TRBJ1-2; the D gene is possibly TRBD1 (5 bases). This CDR3 contains 13 residues. Trimming took 5 bases from V and 2 from J, leaving 9 bases between them. Germline V gene data show CDR1 as LNHDA and CDR2 as SQIVND (reference sequence). The CDR3 loop is CASSDSENYGYTF. CDR3 sequence (DNA): TGTGCCAGTAGTGACAGCGAGAACTATGGCTACACCTTC.